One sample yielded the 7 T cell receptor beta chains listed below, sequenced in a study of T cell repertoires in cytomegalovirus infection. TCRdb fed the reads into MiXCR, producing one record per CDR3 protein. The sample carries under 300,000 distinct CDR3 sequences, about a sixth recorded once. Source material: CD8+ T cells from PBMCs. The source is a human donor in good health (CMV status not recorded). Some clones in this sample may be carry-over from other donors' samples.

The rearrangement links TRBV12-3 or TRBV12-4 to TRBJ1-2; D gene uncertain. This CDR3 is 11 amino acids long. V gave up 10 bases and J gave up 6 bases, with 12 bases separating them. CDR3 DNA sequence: TGTGCCATGGGGAGGCTGGATGGCTACACCTTC. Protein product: CAMGRLDGYTF.

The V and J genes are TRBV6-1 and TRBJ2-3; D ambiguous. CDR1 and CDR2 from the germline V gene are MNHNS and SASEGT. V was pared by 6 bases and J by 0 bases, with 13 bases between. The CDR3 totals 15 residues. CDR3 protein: CASRAAGPSTDTQYF. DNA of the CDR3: TGTGCCAGCAGGGCCGCAGGCCCTAGCACAGATACGCAGTATTTT.

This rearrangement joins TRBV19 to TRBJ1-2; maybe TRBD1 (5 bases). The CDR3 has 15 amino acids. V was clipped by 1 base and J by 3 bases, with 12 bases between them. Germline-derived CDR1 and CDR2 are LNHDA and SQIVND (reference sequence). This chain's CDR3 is CASSIGGAAYYGYTF. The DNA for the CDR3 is TGTGCCAGTAGTATAGGAGGGGCCGCATACTATGGCTACACCTTC.

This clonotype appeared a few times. CDR3 bases: TGCGCCAGCAGCCCGAGCGCCCTGGGGGAATTGAACACTGAAGCTTTCTTT. It specifies CASSPSALGELNTEAFF. The rearrangement joins TRBV4-3 to TRBJ1-1; maybe TRBD1 (5 bases). The CDR3 runs 17 residues. Trimming pared 4 bases from V and 0 bases from J, leaving 18 bases between. Germline loops: CDR1 LGHNA, CDR2 YSLEER.

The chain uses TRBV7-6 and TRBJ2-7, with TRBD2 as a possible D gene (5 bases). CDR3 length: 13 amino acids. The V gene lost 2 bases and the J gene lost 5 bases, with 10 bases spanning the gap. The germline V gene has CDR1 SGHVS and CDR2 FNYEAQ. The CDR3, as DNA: TGTGCCAGCAGCTTACCGGGATCCCACGAGCAGTACTTC. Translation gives CASSLPGSHEQYF. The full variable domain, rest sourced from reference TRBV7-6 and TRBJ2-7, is GAGVSQSPRYKVTKRGQDVALRCDPISGHVSLYWYRQALGQGPEFLTYFNYEAQQDKSGLPNDRFSAERPEGSISTLTIQRTEQRDSAMYRCASSLPGSHEQYFGPGTRLTVT.

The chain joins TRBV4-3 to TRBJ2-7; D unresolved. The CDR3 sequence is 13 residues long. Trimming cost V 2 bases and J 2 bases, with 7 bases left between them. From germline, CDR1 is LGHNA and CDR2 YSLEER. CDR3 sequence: CASSQPITYEQYF. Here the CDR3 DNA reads TGCGCCAGCAGCCAACCGATAACCTACGAGCAGTACTTC.

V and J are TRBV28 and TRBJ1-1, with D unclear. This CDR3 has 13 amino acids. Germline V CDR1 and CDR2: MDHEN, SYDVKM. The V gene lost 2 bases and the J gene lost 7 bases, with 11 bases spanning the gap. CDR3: CASSLRGWGEAFF. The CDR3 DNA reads TGTGCCAGCAGTTTACGGGGTTGGGGTGAAGCTTTCTTT.